The clone carrying this TCR beta chain was found a few times. Its matching antigen is unknown. The data stem from a study of cytomegalovirus exposure and HLA in healthy donors. Study-wide points: Earlier findings revealed that most TCR beta V segments proved productive either about 87% or about 30% of the time.

Investigators did not record CMV serostatus for this donor. Use of 60 Vbeta and 13 Jbeta primers characterized the PCR. The table came from immunoSEQ multiplex PCR; TCRdb's copy has only in-frame clones and leaves some out. The repertoire consists of more than 90,000 clones, with about four fifths occurring once and the leading ten covering roughly 8%. V lost 2 bases and J lost 9, with 13 bases in between. This CDR3 comprises 14 residues. Germline CDR1 is MNHEY and CDR2 is SVGAGI. The chain carries TRBV6-5 and TRBJ2-2, with D unclear. The sample consisted of PBMCs. The TCR sequence derives from a human donor in good health. CDR3 in DNA: TGTGCCAGCAGTTACGACCGCGGCATCAGGGAGCTGTTTTTT. This gives the protein CASSYDRGIRELFF.